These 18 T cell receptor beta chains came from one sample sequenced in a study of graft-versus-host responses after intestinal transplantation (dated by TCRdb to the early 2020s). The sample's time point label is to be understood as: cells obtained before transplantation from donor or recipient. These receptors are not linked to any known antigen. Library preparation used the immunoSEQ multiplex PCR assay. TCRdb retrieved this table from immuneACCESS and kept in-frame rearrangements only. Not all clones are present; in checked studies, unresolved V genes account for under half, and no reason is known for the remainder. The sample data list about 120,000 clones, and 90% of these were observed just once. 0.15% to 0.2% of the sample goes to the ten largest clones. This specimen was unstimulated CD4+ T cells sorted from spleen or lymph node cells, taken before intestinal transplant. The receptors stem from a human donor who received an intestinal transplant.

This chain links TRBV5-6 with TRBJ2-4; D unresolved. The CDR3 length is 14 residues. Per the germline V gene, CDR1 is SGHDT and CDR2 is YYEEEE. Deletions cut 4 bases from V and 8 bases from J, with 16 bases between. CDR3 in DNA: TGTGCCAGCAGCCGGTGGGCATCCCTACACATTCAGTACTTC. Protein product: CASSRWASLHIQYF.

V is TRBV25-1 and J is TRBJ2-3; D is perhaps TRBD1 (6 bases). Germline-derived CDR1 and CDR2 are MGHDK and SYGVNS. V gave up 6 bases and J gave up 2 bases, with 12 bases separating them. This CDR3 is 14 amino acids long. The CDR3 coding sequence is TGTGCCAGCAGCCTACAGGGATACACAGATACGCAGTATTTT. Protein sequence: CASSLQGYTDTQYF.

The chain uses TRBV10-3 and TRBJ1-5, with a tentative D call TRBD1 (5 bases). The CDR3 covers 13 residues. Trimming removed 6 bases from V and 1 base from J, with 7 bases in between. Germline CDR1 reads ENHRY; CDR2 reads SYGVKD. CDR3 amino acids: CAISRESNQPQHF. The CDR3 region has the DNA TGTGCCATCAGCAGGGAAAGCAATCAGCCCCAGCATTTT.

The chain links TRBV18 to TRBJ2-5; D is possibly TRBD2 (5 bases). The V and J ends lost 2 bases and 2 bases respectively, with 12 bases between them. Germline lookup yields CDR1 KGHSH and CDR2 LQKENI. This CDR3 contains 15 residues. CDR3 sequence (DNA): TGTGCCAGCTCACCAGGAGGAATAGGGCAAGAGACCCAGTACTTC. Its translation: CASSPGGIGQETQYF.

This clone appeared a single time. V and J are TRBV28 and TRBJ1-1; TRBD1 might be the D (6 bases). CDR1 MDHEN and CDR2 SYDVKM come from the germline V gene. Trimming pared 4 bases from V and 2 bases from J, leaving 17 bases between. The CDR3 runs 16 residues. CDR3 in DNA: TGTGCCAGCAGTTCCCCCGGACAGTTAAGAAACACTGAAGCTTTCTTT. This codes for CASSSPGQLRNTEAFF.

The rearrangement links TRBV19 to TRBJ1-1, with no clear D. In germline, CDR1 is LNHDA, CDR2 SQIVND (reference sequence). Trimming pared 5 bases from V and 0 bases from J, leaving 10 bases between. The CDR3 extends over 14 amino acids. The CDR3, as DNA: TGTGCCAGTAGTGGCAGTCCCTTGAACACTGAAGCTTTCTTT. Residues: CASSGSPLNTEAFF.

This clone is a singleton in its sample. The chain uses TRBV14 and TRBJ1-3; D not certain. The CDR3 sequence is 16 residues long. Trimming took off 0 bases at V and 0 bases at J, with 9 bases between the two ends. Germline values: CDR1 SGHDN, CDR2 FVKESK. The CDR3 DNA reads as TGTGCCAGCAGCCAAGATAGACTACCCTCTGGAAACACCATATATTTT. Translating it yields CASSQDRLPSGNTIYF. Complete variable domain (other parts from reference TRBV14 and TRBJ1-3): EAGVTQFPSHSVIEKGQTVTLRCDPISGHDNLYWYRRVMGKEIKFLLHFVKESKQDESGMPNNRFLAERTGGTYSTLKVQPAELEDSGVYFCASSQDRLPSGNTIYFGEGSWLTVV.

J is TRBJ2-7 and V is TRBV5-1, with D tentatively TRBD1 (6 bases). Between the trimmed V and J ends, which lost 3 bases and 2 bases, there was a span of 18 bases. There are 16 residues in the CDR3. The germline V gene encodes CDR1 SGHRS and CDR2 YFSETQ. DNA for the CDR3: TGCGCCAGCAGCTCGACGGGACAAGGGGGTCCCTACGAGCAGTACTTC. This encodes CASSSTGQGGPYEQYF.

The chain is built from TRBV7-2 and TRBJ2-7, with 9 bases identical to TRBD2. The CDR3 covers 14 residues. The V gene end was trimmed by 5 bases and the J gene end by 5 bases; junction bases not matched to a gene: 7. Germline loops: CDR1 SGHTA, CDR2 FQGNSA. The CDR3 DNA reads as TGTGCCAGCAGCCCTGGGACTAGCCGGGACGAGCAGTACTTC. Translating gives CASSPGTSRDEQYF.

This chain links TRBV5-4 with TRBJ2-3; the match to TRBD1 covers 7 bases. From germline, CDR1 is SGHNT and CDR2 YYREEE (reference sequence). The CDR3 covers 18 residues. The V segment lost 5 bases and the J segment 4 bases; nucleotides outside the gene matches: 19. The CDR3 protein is CASRRHRGEYFWADTQYF. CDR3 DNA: TGTGCCAGCAGGCGACACAGGGGTGAGTACTTTTGGGCAGATACGCAGTATTTT.

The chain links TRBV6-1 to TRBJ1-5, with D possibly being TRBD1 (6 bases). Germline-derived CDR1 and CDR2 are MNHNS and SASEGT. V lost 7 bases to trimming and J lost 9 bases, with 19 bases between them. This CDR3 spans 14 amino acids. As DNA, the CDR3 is TGTGCCAGCACCGAGCGACAGGCCCCATGGCCCCAGCATTTT. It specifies CASTERQAPWPQHF.

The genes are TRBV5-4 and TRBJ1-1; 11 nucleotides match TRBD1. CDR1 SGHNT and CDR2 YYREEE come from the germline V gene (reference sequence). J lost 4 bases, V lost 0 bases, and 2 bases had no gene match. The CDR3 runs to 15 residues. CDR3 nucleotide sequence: TGTGCCAGCAGCTTGGGGGGGACAGGGGGCACTGAAGCTTTCTTT. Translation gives CASSLGGTGGTEAFF. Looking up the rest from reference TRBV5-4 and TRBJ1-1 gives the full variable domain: ETGVTQSPTHLIKTRGQQVTLRCSSQSGHNTVSWYQQALGQGPQFIFQYYREEENGRGNFPPRFSGLQFPNYSSELNVNALELDDSALYLCASSLGGTGGTEAFFGQGTRLTVV.

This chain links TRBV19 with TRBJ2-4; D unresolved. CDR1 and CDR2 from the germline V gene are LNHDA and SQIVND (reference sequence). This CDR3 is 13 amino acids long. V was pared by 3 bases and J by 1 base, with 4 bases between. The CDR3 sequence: CASSILAKNIQYF. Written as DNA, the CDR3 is TGTGCCAGTAGTATTCTTGCCAAAAACATTCAGTACTTC.

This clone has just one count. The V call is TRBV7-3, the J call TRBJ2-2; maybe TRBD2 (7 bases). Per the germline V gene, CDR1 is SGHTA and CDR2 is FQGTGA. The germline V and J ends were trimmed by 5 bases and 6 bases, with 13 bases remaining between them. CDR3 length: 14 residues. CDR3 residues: CASSPDGGPGELFF. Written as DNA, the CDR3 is TGTGCCAGCAGCCCGGACGGGGGGCCCGGGGAGCTGTTTTTT.

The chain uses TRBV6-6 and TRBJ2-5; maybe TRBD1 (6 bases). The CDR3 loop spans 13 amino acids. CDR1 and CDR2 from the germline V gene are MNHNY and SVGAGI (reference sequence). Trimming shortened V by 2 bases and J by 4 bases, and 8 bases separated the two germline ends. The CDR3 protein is CASSYGGGETQYF. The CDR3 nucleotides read TGTGCCAGCAGTTACGGGGGCGGAGAGACCCAGTACTTC.

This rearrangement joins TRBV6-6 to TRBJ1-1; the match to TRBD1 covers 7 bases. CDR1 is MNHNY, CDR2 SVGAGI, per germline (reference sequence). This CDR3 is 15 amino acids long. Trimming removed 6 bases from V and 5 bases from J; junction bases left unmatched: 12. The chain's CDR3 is CASSHWETGRTEAFF. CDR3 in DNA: TGTGCCAGCAGCCACTGGGAGACAGGGCGGACTGAAGCTTTCTTT.

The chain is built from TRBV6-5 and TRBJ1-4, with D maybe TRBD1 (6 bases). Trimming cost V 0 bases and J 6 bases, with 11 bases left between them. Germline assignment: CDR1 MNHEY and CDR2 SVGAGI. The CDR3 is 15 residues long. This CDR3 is CASSYSQGLDEKLFF. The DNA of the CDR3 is TGTGCCAGCAGTTACTCCCAGGGGTTGGATGAAAAACTGTTTTTT.

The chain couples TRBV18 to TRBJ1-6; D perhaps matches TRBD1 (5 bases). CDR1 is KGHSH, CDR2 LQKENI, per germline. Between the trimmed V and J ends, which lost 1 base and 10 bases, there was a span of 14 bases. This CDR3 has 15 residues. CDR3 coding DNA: TGTGCCAGCTCACCACGGGGCGTAGGGCCATCACCCCTCCACTTT. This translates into CASSPRGVGPSPLHF.